This T cell receptor (beta chain) was captured in a study of blood T cell repertoires in COVID-19. Study summary: Acute and convalescent COVID-19 specimens originated in the United States, Italy and Spain.

V was pared by 2 bases and J by 0 bases, with 8 bases between. CDR3 length: 15 residues. Germline V lookup: CDR1 LNHDA, CDR2 SQIVND (reference sequence). Original methodology: Amplified reference gene primers provided the basis for estimating nucleated cell counts. The data were produced by immunoSEQ multiplex PCR, yet TCRdb's version contains in-frame clones alone and is incomplete. That table furnishes V, J and clone size, whereas the DNA furnished D and trimming. The sample yields hundreds of thousands of clones, about 87% seen once. Sequencing was carried out using PBMCs or T cells enriched from blood (not recorded which). The rearrangement joins TRBV19 to TRBJ1-5; D possibly corresponds to TRBD1 (6 bases). The receptor was derived from a woman in her forties or fifties who had recovered from COVID-19. The CDR3 nucleotides read TGTGCCAGTAGTATACACAGGGATAGCAATCAGCCCCAGCATTTT. Amino acid sequence: CASSIHRDSNQPQHF.